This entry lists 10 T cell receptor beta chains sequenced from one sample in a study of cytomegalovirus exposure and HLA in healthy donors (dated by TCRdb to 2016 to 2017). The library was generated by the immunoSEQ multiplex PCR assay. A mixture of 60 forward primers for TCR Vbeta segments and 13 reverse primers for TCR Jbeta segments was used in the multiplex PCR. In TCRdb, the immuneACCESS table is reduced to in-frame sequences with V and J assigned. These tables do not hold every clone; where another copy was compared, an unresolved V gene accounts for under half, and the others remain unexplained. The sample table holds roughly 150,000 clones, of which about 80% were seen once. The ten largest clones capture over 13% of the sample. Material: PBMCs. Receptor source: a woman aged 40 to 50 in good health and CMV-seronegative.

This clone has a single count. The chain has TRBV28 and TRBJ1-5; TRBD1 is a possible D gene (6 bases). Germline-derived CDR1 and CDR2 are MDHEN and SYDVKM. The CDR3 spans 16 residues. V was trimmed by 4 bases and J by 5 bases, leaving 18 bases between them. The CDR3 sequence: CASSSPGQPGDQPQHF. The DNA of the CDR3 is TGTGCCAGCAGTTCCCCAGGACAGCCCGGGGATCAGCCCCAGCATTTT.

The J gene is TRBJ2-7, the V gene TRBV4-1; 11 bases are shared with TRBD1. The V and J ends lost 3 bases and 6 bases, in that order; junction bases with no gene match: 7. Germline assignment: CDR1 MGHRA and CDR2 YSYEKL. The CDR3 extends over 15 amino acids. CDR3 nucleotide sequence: TGCGCCAGCAGCCAGGCGGGACAGGGGGGGCGCGAGCAGTACTTC. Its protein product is CASSQAGQGGREQYF.

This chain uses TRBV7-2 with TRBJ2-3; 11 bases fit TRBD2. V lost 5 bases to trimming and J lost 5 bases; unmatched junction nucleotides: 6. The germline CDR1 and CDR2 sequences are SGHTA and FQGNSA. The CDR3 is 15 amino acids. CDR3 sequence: CASSPILAGGDTQYF. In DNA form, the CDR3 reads TGTGCCAGCAGCCCGATTCTAGCGGGAGGAGATACGCAGTATTTT.

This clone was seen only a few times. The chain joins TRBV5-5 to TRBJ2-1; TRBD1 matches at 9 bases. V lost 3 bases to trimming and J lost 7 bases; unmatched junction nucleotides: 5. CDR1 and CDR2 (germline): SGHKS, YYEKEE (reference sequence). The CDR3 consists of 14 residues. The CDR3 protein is CASSSPDRGNEQFF. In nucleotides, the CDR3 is TGTGCCAGCAGCTCCCCGGACAGGGGAAATGAGCAGTTCTTC.

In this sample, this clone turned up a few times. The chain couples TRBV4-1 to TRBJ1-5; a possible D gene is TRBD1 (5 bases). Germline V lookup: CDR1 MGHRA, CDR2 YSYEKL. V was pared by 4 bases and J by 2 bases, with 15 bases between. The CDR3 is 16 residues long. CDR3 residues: CASSPGSGRGNQPQHF. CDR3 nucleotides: TGCGCCAGCAGCCCCGGGTCAGGGAGGGGCAATCAGCCCCAGCATTTT.

The CDR3: CASSSMGLAGGPPYEQYF. For the CDR3, the DNA is TGTGCCAGTAGCTCAATGGGACTAGCGGGAGGCCCTCCCTACGAGCAGTACTTC. The chain is built from TRBV19 and TRBJ2-7; TRBD2 matches at 15 bases. V shed 6 bases, J shed 2 bases, and the junction held 11 bases outside the gene matches. The CDR3 is made up of 18 amino acids. Germline V gene sequence: CDR1 LNHDA, CDR2 SQIVND (reference sequence).

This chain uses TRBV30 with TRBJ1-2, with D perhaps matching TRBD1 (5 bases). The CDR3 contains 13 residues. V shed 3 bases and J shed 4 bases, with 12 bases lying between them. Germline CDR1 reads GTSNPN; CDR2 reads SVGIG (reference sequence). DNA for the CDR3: TGTGCCTGGAGGGGTGGGGCATTCTATGGCTACACCTTC. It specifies CAWRGGAFYGYTF.

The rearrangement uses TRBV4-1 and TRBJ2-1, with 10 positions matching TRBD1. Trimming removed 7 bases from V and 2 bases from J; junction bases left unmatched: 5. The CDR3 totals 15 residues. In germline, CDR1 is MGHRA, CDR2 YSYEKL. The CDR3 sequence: CASTPGQGAYNEQFF. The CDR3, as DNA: TGCGCCAGCACCCCCGGACAGGGGGCCTACAATGAGCAGTTCTTC.

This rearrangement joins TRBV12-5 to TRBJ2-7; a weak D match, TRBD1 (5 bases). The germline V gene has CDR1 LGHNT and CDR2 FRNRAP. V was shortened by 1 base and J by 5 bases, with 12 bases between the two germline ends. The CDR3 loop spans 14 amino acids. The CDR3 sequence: CASGLARDSDEQYF. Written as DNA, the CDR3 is TGTGCTAGTGGTTTGGCCAGGGATTCTGACGAGCAGTACTTC.

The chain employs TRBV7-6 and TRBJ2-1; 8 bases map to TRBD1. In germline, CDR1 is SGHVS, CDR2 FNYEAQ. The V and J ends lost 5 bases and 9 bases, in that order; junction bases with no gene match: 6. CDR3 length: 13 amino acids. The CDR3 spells CASSPGQGGEQFF. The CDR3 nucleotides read TGTGCCAGCAGCCCCGGACAGGGAGGTGAGCAGTTCTTC.